This T cell receptor (beta chain) was sequenced for a study of T-cell reconstitution after alpha-beta-depleted transplantation in children (dated by TCRdb to the mid-2010s). Regarding the study in general: Using TCR repertoire profiling, the study followed T-cell immune reconstitution in a quantitative way in children after TCRalphabeta/CD19-depleted allogeneic hematopoietic cell transplantation. Findings and caveats that apply to the study as a whole: In some patients, the high TCRbeta diversity seen at day 60 was put down to recipient T cells and intrathymic progenitors that had survived conditioning. About two months after transplant, the apparently early recovery of alphabetaT-cell counts reportedly depended on just several hundred clones that had expanded rapidly and came from non-depleted graft cells. Over subsequent months, a decline in hyperexpanded clone frequencies was noted, and after one year, T-cell counts and TCRbeta diversity were mostly ascribed to newly produced T cells.

Libraries were prepared through PCR. Sequencing was performed on an Illumina HiSeq 2500. To normalize quantification of the TCRbeta repertoire, the TCR libraries were built with molecular barcoding that relied on unique molecular identifiers. TCRdb redid the processing of the public reads, applying fastp at Q25 and MiXCR, and retained in-frame beta chains. Entries are consolidated by CDR3 protein sequence, retaining the most common genes and DNA. Present in this sample are about 980,000 distinct CDR3 sequences, about 29% of which were seen just once. Roughly 30% of the sample rests with the top ten. This specimen's treatment or condition label, interpreted: allogeneic hematopoietic cell transplantation with graft depleted of TCRalphabeta T cells and CD19 B cells. The transplant recipients were children given TCRalphabeta/CD19-depleted allogeneic hematopoietic cell grafts. Inclusive of the bounding cysteine and phenylalanine, the CDR3 is 12 residues long. The DNA shown is the 36-base CDR3, in frame from base 1. Via the germline V gene (reference sequence), CDR1 is DFQATT and CDR2 SNEGSKA. The germline ends are 8 bases apart after V is trimmed by 3 bases and J by 3 bases.

Comment on this clonotype: It lacks a known antigen. One base away there is no much larger clone; base qualities are not given.

The sequence was obtained from a boy under two years old who had a stem cell transplant for SCID, so the T cells may come from the graft donor. In this chain, TRBV20-1 is recombined with TRBJ1-1; TRBD1 is a weak D gene call, 5 bases matching. This sample comprised PBMCs, mostly from graft donor cells, obtained 360 days after TCRalphabeta/CD19-depleted stem cell transplant. The sequenced DNA: TGCAGTGCTAGCAGGGCAGACACTGAAGCTTTCTTT. The encoded protein is CSASRADTEAFF.